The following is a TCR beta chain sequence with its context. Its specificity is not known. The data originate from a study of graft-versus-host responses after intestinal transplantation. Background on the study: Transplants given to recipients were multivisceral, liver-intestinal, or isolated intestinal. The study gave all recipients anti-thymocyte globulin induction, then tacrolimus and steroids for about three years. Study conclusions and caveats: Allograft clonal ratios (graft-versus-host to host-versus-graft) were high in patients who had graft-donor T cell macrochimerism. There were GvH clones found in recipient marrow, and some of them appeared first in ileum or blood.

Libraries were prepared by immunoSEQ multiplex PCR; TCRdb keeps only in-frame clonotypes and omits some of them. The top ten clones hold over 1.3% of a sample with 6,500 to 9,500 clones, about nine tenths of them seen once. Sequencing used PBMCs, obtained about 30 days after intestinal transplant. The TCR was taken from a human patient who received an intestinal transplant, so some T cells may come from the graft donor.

The DNA of the CDR3 is TGCGCCAGCAGCCAAGATTGGCAGGGGGCCTACGAGCAGTACTTC. This translates into CASSQDWQGAYEQYF. The chain has TRBV4-1 and TRBJ2-7, with 7 bases aligning to TRBD1. The germline gives CDR1 MGHRA, CDR2 YSYEKL. The CDR3 runs 15 residues. The J segment lost 2 bases and the V segment lost 0 bases, leaving 4 bases of the junction unmatched.